In its sample, the clone carrying this TCR beta chain was seen a few times. Its antigen remains unknown. V lost 0 bases to trimming and J lost 1 base; unmatched junction nucleotides: 10. Germline V gene data show CDR1 as SGHRS and CDR2 as YFSETQ. The CDR3 runs 17 residues. This record comes from a study of blood T cells in healthy people across ages. Overall study findings and caveats: The study found more naive CD4+ cells and higher diversity in long-lived than aged donors.

Then a second PCR, running roughly 7 to 11 cycles, was carried out with a sample-barcoded 5' primer and a J-beta primer mix. One entry per CDR3 protein results from TCRdb running MiXCR on the 5' RACE reads. The table has just under 550,000 distinct CDR3 sequences, 24% seen once. These same records also appear under a second study, on T cells of mothers and their children. From that study: Samples came from a few healthy Caucasian mothers and their six children. Mothers yielded over 8 million CDR3 reads, children around 3.3 million each. Related mother-child pairs showed slightly, non-significantly higher overlap than unrelated pairs.

Sequenced input: blood. The receptor was isolated from a boy aged 5 to 17 in good health. This chain joins TRBV5-1 and TRBJ2-7; TRBD1 matches at 7 bases. CDR3: CASSLVTPGTVSYEQYF. CDR3 DNA sequence: TGCGCCAGCAGCTTGGTCACTCCCGGGACAGTGTCCTACGAGCAGTACTTC.